This T cell receptor (beta chain) appears in the sequencing data of a study of blood T cell repertoires in COVID-19. The assay was immunoSEQ multiplex PCR, and TCRdb's table has in-frame clones only and misses some. In the table there are under 400,000 clones, 90% of which are singletons. The receptor's source is a man aged 18 to 30 with active or convalescent COVID-19. The source material was peripheral blood.

Here the CDR3 DNA reads TGTGCCAGCAGCCAGAAAGCGACGGATTCCTACGAGCAGTACTTC. Translating it yields CASSQKATDSYEQYF. This chain links TRBV3-1 (or the pseudogene TRBV3-2) with TRBJ2-7; D is uncertain. The germline V gene has CDR1 LGHDT and CDR2 YNNKEL (reference sequence). Trimming shortened V by 3 bases and J by 1 base, and 13 bases separated the two germline ends. This CDR3 has 15 residues.